This record covers a single TCR beta chain. The target of this receptor is not known. The sample holds no much larger clone one base away, and base qualities are not on file. In Seattle, one collaborating source enrolled patients while the infection was active and tracked those patients longitudinally over the course of disease. Whole blood was collected in K2EDTA tubes by collaborating institutions according to the institutions' own protocols. For TCRbeta analysis, collaborators shipped samples as frozen whole blood, isolated PBMCs, or DNA extracted from either of those sample types. The data originate from a study of blood T cell repertoires in COVID-19 (TCRdb year 2020). Background for the entire study: Samples from collaborators originated in the United States, Italy and Spain and spanned both the acute and convalescent phases of COVID-19. A de-identified subject ID, COVID-19 status, age in years and sex were almost always included in the sample metadata. The prospective study material was composed of cDNA or gDNA derived from T cells, B-cell-depleted T cells, or PBMCs. The dataset comprised deeply sampled blood TCRbeta repertoires from subjects exposed to, actively infected with, or recovered from COVID-19. Where HLA class I and class II types were available, the types were taken from metadata supplied by the sample provider, not from assay-based typing. The samples were drawn from two sources: the first 160 participants of the ongoing ImmuneRACE study, and 1,000 to 1,500 subjects contributed by 6 global collaborators. The repertoires were released in a freely available public database intended as a resource for research on the immune response to SARS-CoV-2.

TCRbeta CDR3 regions were amplified from genomic DNA by means of the immunoSEQ Assay, a bias-controlled multiplex PCR. On the study's bioinformatics: Within the assay, amplification of reference gene primers was used to estimate how many nucleated cells each sample contained. To quantify the absolute abundance of each unique TCRbeta CDR3 rearrangement, sequence reads were collapsed and filtered. For each sample, productive Simpson clonality was calculated as the square root of Simpson's diversity index across productive rearrangements. TCRdb stores this immuneACCESS table with in-frame sequences only. Part of the clones is absent; in the studies checked, under half of the shortfall reflects unresolved V genes, and no reason is known for the rest. That table supplies the V and J calls and clone size; D and trimming were determined from the DNA. The sample yields almost 200,000 clones; more than 75% were counted once. The ten top clones hold around 5.4% of the sample.

The research as a whole found: Clinical and demographic metadata were provided uncurated, with the amount varying by source and participant.

Based on the germline V gene (reference sequence), the CDR1 and CDR2 sequences are SGHNT and YYREEE. V is pruned by 0 bases and J by 0 bases, leaving 3 bases of the junction without a gene match. The CDR3 measures 16 amino acids from cysteine to phenylalanine. Only the CDR3 DNA stays, 48 bases, in frame from base 1. The receptor's source is a woman aged 40 to 50 with COVID-19, enrolled during active disease. Sequences were obtained from peripheral blood. The chain joins TRBV5-4 to TRBJ2-3; TRBD2 lines up with 8 middle nucleotides. Read as DNA, the sequence is TGTGCCAGCAGCTTGGGGACTAGCAGGAGCACAGATACGCAGTATTTT. Its coded protein is CASSLGTSRSTDTQYF.